This T cell receptor (beta chain) is from a study of cytomegalovirus exposure and HLA in healthy donors. Overall study context: Unique TCR beta sequences numbering approximately 100 million came from 150 million to 200 million T cells in an earlier analysis. Study conclusions and caveats: Within an earlier analysis, most TCR beta V segments proved productive either about 90% or about 30% of the time. Most TCRs appeared rarely, but some public TCRs recurred in many donors. The HLA-A and HLA-B alleles of most subjects were reportedly predicted accurately from TCR beta sequences.

This clone has just one count. Its specificity is not known. Use of 60 Vbeta and 13 Jbeta primers characterized the PCR. TCRdb's table, derived via immunoSEQ multiplex PCR, lists solely in-frame clones and lacks some. The repertoire holds about 150,000 clones, 60% to 80% seen once, with 1.5% to 2% in the top ten. The CDR3 totals 17 residues. Trimming cost V 5 bases and J 5 bases; bases outside gene matches: 16. Germline CDR1 SGHVS, CDR2 FQNEAQ. The clonotype originates from a woman younger than 45 in good health and CMV-seronegative. The chain is built from TRBV7-8 and TRBJ2-7, with 9 bases matching TRBD2. The sequenced sample consisted of PBMCs. As DNA, the CDR3 is TGTGCCAGCAGCCATACCGAGAGCGGGGGGCCCCTAAACGAGCAGTACTTC. It specifies CASSHTESGGPLNEQYF.